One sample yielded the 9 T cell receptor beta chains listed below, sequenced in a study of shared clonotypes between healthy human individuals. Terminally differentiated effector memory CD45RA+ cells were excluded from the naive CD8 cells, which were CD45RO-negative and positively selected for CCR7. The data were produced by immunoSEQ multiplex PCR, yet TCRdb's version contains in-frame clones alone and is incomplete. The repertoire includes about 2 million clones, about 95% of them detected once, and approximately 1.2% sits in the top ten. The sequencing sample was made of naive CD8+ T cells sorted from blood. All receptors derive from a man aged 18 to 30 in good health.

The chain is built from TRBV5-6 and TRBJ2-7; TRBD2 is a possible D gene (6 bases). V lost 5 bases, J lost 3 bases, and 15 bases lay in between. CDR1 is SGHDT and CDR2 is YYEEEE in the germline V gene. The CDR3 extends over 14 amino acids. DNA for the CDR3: TGTGCCAGCAGTGCCGGGAGTTTGGTCTACGAGCAGTACTTC. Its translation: CASSAGSLVYEQYF.

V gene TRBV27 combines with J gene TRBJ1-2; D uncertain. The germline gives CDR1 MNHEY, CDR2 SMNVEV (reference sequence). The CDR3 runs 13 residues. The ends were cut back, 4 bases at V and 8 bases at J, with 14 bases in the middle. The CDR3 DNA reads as TGTGCCAGCAGTTCCTCCGGATGGTCGGGCTACACCTTC. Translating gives CASSSSGWSGYTF.

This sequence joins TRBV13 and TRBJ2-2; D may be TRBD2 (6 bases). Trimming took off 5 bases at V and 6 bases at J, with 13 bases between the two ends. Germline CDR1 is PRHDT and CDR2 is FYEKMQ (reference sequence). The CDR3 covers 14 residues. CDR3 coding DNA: TGTGCCAGCAGCCCCTCCGGGAGATCCGGGGAGCTGTTTTTT. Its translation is CASSPSGRSGELFF.

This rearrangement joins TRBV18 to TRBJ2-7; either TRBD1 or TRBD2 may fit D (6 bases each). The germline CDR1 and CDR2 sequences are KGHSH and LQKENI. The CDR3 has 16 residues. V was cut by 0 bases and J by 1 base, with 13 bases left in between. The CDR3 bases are TGTGCCAGCTCACCACCACCGGGGGCCGGGTCCTACGAGCAGTACTTC. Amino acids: CASSPPPGAGSYEQYF.

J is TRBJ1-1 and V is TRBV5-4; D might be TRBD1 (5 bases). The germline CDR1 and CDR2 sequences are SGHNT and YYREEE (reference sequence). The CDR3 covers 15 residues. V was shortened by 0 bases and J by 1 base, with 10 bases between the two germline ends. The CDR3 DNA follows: TGTGCCAGCAGCTTGGACCGGGACGCGAACACTGAAGCTTTCTTT. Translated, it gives CASSLDRDANTEAFF.

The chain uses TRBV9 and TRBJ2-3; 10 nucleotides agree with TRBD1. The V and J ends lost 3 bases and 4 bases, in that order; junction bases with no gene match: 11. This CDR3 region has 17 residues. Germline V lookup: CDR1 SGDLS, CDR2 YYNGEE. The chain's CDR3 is CASSANPGTGVPDTQYF. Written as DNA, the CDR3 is TGTGCCAGCAGCGCAAATCCCGGGACAGGGGTTCCAGATACGCAGTATTTT.

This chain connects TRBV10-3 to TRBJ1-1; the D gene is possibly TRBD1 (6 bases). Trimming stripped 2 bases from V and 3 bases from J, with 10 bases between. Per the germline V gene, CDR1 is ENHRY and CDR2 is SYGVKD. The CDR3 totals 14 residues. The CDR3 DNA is TGTGCCATCAGTGAGGCGCAGGGGTACACTGAAGCTTTCTTT. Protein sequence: CAISEAQGYTEAFF.

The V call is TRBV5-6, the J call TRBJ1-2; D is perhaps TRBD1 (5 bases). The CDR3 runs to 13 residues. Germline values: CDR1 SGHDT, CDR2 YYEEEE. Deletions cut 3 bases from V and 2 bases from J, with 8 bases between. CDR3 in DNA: TGTGCCAGCAGCTCGGGGGAGAACTATGGCTACACCTTC. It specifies CASSSGENYGYTF.

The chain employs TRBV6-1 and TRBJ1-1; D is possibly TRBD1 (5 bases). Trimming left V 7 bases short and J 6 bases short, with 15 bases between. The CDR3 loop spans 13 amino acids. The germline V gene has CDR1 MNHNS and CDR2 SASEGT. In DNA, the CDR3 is TGTGCCAGCACCAGGGATGGGGCCCCTGAAGCTTTCTTT. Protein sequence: CASTRDGAPEAFF.